The 3 T cell receptor beta chains listed next were all sequenced from one sample in a study of T cell repertoires in cytomegalovirus infection. Their recognized antigens are unknown. TCRdb independently ran MiXCR on the reads; one entry per CDR3 protein. Altogether fewer than 1,000,000 distinct CDR3 sequences are present, approximately 31% being singletons, with the ten largest covering 10% to 15%. Here the sequenced sample was cultured CD8+ T cells from PBMCs, taken from culture after CMV antigen stimulation. The receptors were gathered from a human donor in good health (CMV status not recorded). Some clones in this sample may be carry-over from other donors' samples.

The chain joins TRBV24-1 to TRBJ2-1; D may be TRBD2 (5 bases). The V gene's germline CDR1 is KGHDR and CDR2 SFDVKD. There are 14 residues in the CDR3. The V and J ends lost 2 bases and 9 bases respectively, with 13 bases between them. The CDR3 DNA sequence: TGTGCCACCAGTGATTACCGGGAATCAACTGAGCAGTTCTTC. Its translation: CATSDYRESTEQFF.

The V call is TRBV10-3, the J call TRBJ2-7; D may correspond to TRBD1 or TRBD2 (5 bases each). The CDR3 consists of 18 residues. Per the germline V gene, CDR1 is ENHRY and CDR2 is SYGVKD. With 5 bases removed from V and 9 bases from J, the gap between germline ends came to 32 bases. CDR3 bases: TGTGCCATCAGTAAATTGAATATACCCGGGATAGGGGAAGTAGTGCAGTACTTC. Amino acid sequence: CAISKLNIPGIGEVVQYF.

This clonotype appeared a few times. The chain employs TRBV19 and TRBJ2-3; D gene uncertain. V dropped 1 base and J dropped 2 bases, with 7 bases sitting between them. The germline gives CDR1 LNHDA, CDR2 SQIVND (reference sequence). The length of the CDR3 is 14 residues. CDR3 sequence reads: CASSIVDDTDTQYF. The CDR3 DNA follows: TGTGCCAGTAGTATAGTGGACGACACAGATACGCAGTATTTT.